This record concerns one T cell receptor (beta chain) sequence. In the original processing: Cell counts per sample came from amplifying reference gene primers. Measured with immunoSEQ multiplex PCR; TCRdb has only the in-frame clones, and not every one. The V and J calls and clone size come from that table; D and trimming were worked out from the DNA. The table includes under 300,000 clones, around 83% detected once. The data derive from a study of blood T cell repertoires in COVID-19. In the study overall: Researchers got acute and convalescent COVID-19 samples from the United States, Italy and Spain. The cDNA or gDNA used as material had been derived from T cells, B-cell-depleted T cells, or PBMCs.

The clonotype was recovered from a woman aged 55-69 years with active or convalescent COVID-19. Specimen: peripheral blood.

The CDR3, as DNA: TGTGCCAGCAGCTTAGGCGATAGGAGCTCCTACGAGCAGTACTTC. This translates into CASSLGDRSSYEQYF. J is TRBJ2-7 and V is TRBV13, with D unresolved. From germline, CDR1 is PRHDT and CDR2 FYEKMQ (reference sequence). The CDR3 runs to 15 residues. V lost 0 bases and J lost 0, with 9 bases in between.